This T cell receptor beta chain is drawn from a study of shared clonotypes between healthy human individuals. Assay used: immunoSEQ multiplex PCR; TCRdb lists only in-frame clones, some missing. The sample has approximately 940,000 clones; roughly 72% are singletons. Study-level points and caveats: Naive subsets typically showed greater estimated richness than memory subsets.

V shed 7 bases and J 0 bases; nucleotides not matched to a gene: 6. The CDR3 is 14 residues long. Germline V lookup: CDR1 SGHTA, CDR2 FQGNSA. Concerning this clone itself: Its antigen is undetermined.

Sequenced: memory CD4+ T cells sorted from blood. Subset in this sample: CD45RA-negative fraction. The TCR sequence derives from a man aged 18-30 years in good health. V and J are TRBV7-2 and TRBJ2-7; 7 nucleotides agree with TRBD1. CDR3 in DNA: TGTGCCAGCAAACTTCGACAGGGCTCCTACGAGCAGTACTTC. Its protein product is CASKLRQGSYEQYF.